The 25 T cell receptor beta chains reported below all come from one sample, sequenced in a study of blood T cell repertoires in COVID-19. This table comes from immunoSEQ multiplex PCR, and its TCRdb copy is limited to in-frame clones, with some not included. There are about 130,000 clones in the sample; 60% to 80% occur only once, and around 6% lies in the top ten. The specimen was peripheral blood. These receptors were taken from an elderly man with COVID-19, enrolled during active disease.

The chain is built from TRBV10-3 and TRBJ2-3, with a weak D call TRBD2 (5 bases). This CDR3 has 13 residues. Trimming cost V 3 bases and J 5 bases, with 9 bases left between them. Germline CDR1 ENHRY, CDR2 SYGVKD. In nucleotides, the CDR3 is TGTGCCATCAGTGAAGGCCGGGGAGATACGCAGTATTTT. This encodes CAISEGRGDTQYF.

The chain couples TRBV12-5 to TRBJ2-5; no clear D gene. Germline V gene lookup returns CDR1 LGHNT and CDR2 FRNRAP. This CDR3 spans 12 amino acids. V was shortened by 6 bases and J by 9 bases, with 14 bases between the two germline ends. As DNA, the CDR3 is TGTGCTAGTGGCCTCGATTTGAGGTCCCAGTACTTC. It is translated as CASGLDLRSQYF.

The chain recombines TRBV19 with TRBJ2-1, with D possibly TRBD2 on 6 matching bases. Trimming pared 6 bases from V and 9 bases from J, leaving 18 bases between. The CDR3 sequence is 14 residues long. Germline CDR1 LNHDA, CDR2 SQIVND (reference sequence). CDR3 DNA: TGTGCCAGTAGGGCCTTCGGCGGGACCGGTGAGCAGTTCTTC. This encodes CASRAFGGTGEQFF.

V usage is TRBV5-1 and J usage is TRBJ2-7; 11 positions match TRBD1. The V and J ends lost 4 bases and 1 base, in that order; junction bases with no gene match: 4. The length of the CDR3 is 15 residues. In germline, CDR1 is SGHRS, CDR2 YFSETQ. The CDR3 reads CASSNGDRGSYEQYF. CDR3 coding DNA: TGCGCCAGCAGCAACGGGGACAGGGGGTCCTACGAGCAGTACTTC.

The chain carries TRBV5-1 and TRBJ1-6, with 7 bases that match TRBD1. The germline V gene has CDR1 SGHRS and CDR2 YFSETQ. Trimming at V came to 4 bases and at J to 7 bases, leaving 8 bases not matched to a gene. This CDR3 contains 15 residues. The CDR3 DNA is TGCGCCAGCAGCCCAATTACAGGGGAAAATTCACCCCTCCACTTT. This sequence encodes CASSPITGENSPLHF. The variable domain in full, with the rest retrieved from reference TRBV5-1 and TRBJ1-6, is KAGVTQTPRYLIKTRGQQVTLSCSPISGHRSVSWYQQTPGQGLQFLFEYFSETQRNKGNFPGRFSGRQFSNSRSEMNVSTLELGDSALYLCASSPITGENSPLHFGNGTRLTVT.

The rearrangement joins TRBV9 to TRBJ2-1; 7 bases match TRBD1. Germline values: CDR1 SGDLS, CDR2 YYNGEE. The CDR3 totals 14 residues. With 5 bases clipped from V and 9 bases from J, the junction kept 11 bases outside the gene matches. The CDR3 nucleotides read TGTGCCAGCAGTCGAATACAGGGGTTCGGTGAGCAGTTCTTC. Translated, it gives CASSRIQGFGEQFF.

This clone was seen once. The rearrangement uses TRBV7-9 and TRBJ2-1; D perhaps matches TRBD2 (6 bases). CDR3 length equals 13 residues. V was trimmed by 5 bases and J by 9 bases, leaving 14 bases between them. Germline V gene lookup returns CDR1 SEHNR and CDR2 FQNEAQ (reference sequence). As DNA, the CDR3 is TGTGCCAGCAGCAATAGCGGCGGGCGTGAGCAGTTCTTC. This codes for CASSNSGGREQFF. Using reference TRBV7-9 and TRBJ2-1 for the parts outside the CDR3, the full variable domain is DTGVSQNPRHKITKRGQNVTFRCDPISEHNRLYWYRQTLGQGPEFLTYFQNEAQLEKSRLLSDRFSAERPKGSFSTLEIQRTEQGDSAMYLCASSNSGGREQFFGPGTRLTVL.

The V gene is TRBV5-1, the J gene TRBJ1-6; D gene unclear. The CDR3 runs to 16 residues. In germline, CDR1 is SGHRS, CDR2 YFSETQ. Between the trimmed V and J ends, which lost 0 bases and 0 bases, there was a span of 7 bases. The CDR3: CASSLEPSSYNSPLHF. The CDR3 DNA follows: TGCGCCAGCAGCTTGGAACCGAGCTCCTATAATTCACCCCTCCACTTT.

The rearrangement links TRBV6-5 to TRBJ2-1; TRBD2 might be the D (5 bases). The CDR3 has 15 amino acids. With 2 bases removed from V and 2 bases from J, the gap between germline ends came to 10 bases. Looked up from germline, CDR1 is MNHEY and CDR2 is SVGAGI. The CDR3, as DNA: TGTGCCAGCAGTTACGCTCTAGCCACCTACAATGAGCAGTTCTTC. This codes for CASSYALATYNEQFF.

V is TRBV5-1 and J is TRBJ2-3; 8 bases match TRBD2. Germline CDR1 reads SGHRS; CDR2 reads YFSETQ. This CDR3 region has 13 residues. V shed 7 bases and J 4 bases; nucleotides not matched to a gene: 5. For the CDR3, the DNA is TGCGCCAGCGGTAGCGGGGCGTCAGATACGCAGTATTTT. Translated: CASGSGASDTQYF.

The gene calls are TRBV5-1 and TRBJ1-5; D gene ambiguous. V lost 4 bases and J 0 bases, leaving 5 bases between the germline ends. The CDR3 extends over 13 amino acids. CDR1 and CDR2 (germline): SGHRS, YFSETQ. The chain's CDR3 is CASSTYSNQPQHF. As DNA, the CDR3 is TGCGCCAGCAGCACATATAGCAATCAGCCCCAGCATTTT.

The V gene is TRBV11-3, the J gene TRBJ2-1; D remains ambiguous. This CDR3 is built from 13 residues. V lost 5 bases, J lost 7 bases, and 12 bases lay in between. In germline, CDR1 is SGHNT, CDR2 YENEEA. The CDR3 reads CASSRGERNEQFF. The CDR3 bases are TGTGCCAGCAGCCGAGGAGAGAGGAATGAGCAGTTCTTC.

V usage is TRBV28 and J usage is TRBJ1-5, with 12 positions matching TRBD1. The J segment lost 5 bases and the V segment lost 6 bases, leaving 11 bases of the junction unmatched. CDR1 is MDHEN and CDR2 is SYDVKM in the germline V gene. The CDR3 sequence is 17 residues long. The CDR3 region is CASRTGTGGLWDQPQHF. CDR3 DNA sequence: TGTGCCAGCAGAACCGGGACAGGGGGCCTGTGGGATCAGCCCCAGCATTTT.

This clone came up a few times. The CDR3 coding sequence is TGTGCCAGCAGTGACTCCGGAGGAGGGGCCAACGTCCTGACTTTC. Translated, it gives CASSDSGGGANVLTF. This sequence joins TRBV6-4 and TRBJ2-6, with a weak D call TRBD2 (5 bases). Trimming took 0 bases from V and 4 from J, leaving 7 bases between them. The CDR3 sequence is 15 residues long. From germline, CDR1 is MRHNA and CDR2 SNTAGT.

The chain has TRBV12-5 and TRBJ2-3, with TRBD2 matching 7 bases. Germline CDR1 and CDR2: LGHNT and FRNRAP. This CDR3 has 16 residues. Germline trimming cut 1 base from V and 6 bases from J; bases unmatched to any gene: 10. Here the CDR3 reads CASGLGSSGAGDTQYF. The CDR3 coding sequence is TGTGCTAGTGGTTTGGGATCTAGCGGCGCCGGGGATACGCAGTATTTT. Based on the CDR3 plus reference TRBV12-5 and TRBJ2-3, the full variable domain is DARVTQTPRHKVTEMGQEVTMRCQPILGHNTVFWYRQTMMQGLELLAYFRNRAPLDDSGMPKDRFSAEMPDATLATLKIQPSEPRDSAVYFCASGLGSSGAGDTQYFGPGTRLTVL.

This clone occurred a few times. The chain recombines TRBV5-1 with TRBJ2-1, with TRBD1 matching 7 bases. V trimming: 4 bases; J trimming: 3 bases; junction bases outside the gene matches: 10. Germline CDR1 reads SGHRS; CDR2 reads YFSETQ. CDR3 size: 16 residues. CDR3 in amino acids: CASSPGPTGNYNEQFF. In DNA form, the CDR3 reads TGCGCCAGCAGCCCCGGCCCGACAGGGAACTACAATGAGCAGTTCTTC.

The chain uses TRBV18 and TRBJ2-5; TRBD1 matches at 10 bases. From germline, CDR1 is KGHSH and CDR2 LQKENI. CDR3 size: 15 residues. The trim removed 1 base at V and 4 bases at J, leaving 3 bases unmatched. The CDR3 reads CASSPRGQGGETQYF. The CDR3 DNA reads TGTGCCAGCTCACCACGTGGACAGGGGGGAGAGACCCAGTACTTC.

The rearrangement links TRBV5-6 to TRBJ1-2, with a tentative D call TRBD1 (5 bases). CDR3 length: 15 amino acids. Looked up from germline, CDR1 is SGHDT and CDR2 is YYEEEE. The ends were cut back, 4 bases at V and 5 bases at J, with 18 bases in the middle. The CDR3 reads CASSQTTGLPYGYTF. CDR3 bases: TGTGCCAGCAGCCAAACGACGGGACTGCCTTATGGCTACACCTTC.

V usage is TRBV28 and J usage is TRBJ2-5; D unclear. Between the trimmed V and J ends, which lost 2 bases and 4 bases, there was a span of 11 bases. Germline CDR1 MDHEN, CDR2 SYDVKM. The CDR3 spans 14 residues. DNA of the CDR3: TGTGCCAGCAGTTTAGATCCCTTCGGAGAGACCCAGTACTTC. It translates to CASSLDPFGETQYF.

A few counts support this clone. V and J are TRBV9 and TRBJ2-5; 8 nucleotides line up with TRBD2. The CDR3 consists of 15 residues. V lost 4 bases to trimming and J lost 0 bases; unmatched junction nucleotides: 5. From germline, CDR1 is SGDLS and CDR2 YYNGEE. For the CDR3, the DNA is TGTGCCAGCAGCCTGACTAGCGCAAACCAAGAGACCCAGTACTTC. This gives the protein CASSLTSANQETQYF. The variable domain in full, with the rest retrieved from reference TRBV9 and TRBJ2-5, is DSGVTQTPKHLITATGQRVTLRCSPRSGDLSVYWYQQSLDQGLQFLIQYYNGEERAKGNILERFSAQQFPDLHSELNLSSLELGDSALYFCASSLTSANQETQYFGPGTRLLVL.

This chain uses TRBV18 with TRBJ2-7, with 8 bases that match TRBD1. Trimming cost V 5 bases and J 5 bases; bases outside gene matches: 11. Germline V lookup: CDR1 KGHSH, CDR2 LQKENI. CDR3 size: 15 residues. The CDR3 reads CASSIRTGSENEQYF. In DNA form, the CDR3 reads TGTGCCAGCTCAATCCGGACAGGGAGTGAGAACGAGCAGTACTTC.

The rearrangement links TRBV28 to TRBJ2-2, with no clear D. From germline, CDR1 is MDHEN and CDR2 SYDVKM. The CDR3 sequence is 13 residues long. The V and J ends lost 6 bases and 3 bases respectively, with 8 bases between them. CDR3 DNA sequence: TGTGCCAGCAGCCTAGTGGACACCGGGGAGCTGTTTTTT. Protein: CASSLVDTGELFF.

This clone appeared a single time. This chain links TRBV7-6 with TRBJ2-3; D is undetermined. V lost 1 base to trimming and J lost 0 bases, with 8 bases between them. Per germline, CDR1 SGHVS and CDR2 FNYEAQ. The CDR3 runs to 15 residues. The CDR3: CASSLVATSTDTQYF. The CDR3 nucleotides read TGTGCCAGCAGCTTAGTTGCGACTAGCACAGATACGCAGTATTTT. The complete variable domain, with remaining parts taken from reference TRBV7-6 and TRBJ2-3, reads GAGVSQSPRYKVTKRGQDVALRCDPISGHVSLYWYRQALGQGPEFLTYFNYEAQQDKSGLPNDRFSAERPEGSISTLTIQRTEQRDSAMYRCASSLVATSTDTQYFGPGTRLTVL.

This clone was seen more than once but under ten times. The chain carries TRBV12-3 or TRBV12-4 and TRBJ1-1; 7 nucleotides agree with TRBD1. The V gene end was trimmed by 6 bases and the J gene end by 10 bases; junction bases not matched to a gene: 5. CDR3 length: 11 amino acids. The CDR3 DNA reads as TGTGCCAGCAGGGGGGACAGTGTAGCTTTCTTT. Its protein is CASRGDSVAFF.

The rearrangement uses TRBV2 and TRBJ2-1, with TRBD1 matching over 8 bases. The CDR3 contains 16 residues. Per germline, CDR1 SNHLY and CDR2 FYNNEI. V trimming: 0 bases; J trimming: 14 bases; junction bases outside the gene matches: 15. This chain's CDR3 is CASSEAEAEDRVREFF. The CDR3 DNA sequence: TGTGCCAGCAGTGAAGCGGAAGCCGAGGACAGGGTTCGTGAGTTCTTC.